This entry lists 22 T cell receptor beta chains sequenced from one sample in a study of radiotherapy plus CTLA-4 blockade in lung cancer. Sequenced by immunoSEQ multiplex PCR; TCRdb stores in-frame clones only, minus some. In the table there are tens of thousands of clones, about four fifths of which are singletons. Specimen: peripheral blood, collected from a patient treated with radiotherapy plus ipilimumab. The receptor set was obtained from a human donor with non-small cell lung cancer that progressed on radiotherapy plus ipilimumab.

The rearrangement uses TRBV7-2 and TRBJ2-2; TRBD1 matches at 8 bases. Germline trimming cut 7 bases from V and 1 base from J; bases unmatched to any gene: 5. Germline CDR1 reads SGHTA; CDR2 reads FQGNSA. The CDR3 spans 15 residues. The CDR3 region is CASTRDRLNTGELFF. In DNA form, the CDR3 reads TGTGCCAGCACCAGGGACAGGTTGAACACCGGGGAGCTGTTTTTT.

The chain is built from TRBV5-4 and TRBJ1-5; maybe TRBD1 (5 bases). CDR3 length: 15 residues. CDR1 is SGHNT, CDR2 YYREEE, per germline (reference sequence). The germline V and J ends were trimmed by 0 bases and 3 bases, with 10 bases remaining between them. The CDR3 loop reads CASSLGGTNNQPQHF. Written as DNA, the CDR3 is TGTGCCAGCAGCTTGGGTGGGACGAACAATCAGCCCCAGCATTTT. Full variable domain (outside the CDR3, taken from reference TRBV5-4 and TRBJ1-5): ETGVTQSPTHLIKTRGQQVTLRCSSQSGHNTVSWYQQALGQGPQFIFQYYREEENGRGNFPPRFSGLQFPNYSSELNVNALELDDSALYLCASSLGGTNNQPQHFGDGTRLSIL.

This sequence joins TRBV9 and TRBJ2-1; D remains ambiguous. From germline, CDR1 is SGDLS and CDR2 YYNGEE. The V and J ends lost 0 bases and 10 bases respectively, with 14 bases between them. This CDR3 comprises 14 residues. CDR3 protein: CASSVAELLGEQFF. CDR3 coding DNA: TGTGCCAGCAGCGTAGCCGAGCTCCTAGGCGAGCAGTTCTTC. Full variable domain (missing parts from reference TRBV9 and TRBJ2-1): DSGVTQTPKHLITATGQRVTLRCSPRSGDLSVYWYQQSLDQGLQFLIQYYNGEERAKGNILERFSAQQFPDLHSELNLSSLELGDSALYFCASSVAELLGEQFFGPGTRLTVL.

The chain joins TRBV10-3 to TRBJ2-1, with 9 bases identical to TRBD1. Per germline, CDR1 ENHRY and CDR2 SYGVKD. The CDR3 is 15 amino acids. Trimming cost V 8 bases and J 1 base; bases outside gene matches: 6. The CDR3 protein is CAIPLGQGSYNEQFF. DNA of the CDR3: TGTGCCATCCCCCTGGGACAGGGATCCTACAATGAGCAGTTCTTC.

The chain has TRBV6-1 and TRBJ2-1; D is undetermined. CDR3 length: 16 residues. Trimming removed 0 bases from V and 5 bases from J, with 14 bases in between. Per germline, CDR1 MNHNS and CDR2 SASEGT. CDR3 loop: CASSEARPGWNNEQFF. The DNA of the CDR3 is TGTGCCAGCAGTGAAGCGCGGCCCGGATGGAACAATGAGCAGTTCTTC.

The V and J genes are TRBV6-1 and TRBJ2-1; D gene ambiguous. Trimming pared 4 bases from V and 9 bases from J, leaving 7 bases between. Germline V gives CDR1 MNHNS, CDR2 SASEGT. CDR3 length: 11 residues. The DNA of the CDR3 is TGTGCCAGCAGTGTCGACCGTGAGCAGTTCTTC. Translating gives CASSVDREQFF.

V gene TRBV28 combines with J gene TRBJ2-1; D unclear. V dropped 5 bases and J dropped 8 bases, with 10 bases sitting between them. The CDR3 is 12 amino acids. CDR1 is MDHEN and CDR2 is SYDVKM in the germline V gene. DNA for the CDR3: TGTGCCAGCAGTACCGGTCGGGATGAGCAGTTCTTC. It encodes CASSTGRDEQFF.

This chain links TRBV15 with TRBJ2-3; D is perhaps TRBD2 (5 bases). Germline CDR1 LNHNV, CDR2 YYDKDF (reference sequence). This CDR3 region has 13 residues. V lost 0 bases, J lost 9 bases, and 10 bases lay in between. In DNA form, the CDR3 reads TGTGCCACCAGCAGAGAAAGCGGACTCACGCAGTATTTT. Residues: CATSRESGLTQYF. Combining the CDR3 with reference TRBV15 and TRBJ2-3 gives the whole variable domain DAMVIQNPRYQVTQFGKPVTLSCSQTLNHNVMYWYQQKSSQAPKLLFHYYDKDFNNEADTPDNFQSRRPNTSFCFLDIRSPGLGDTAMYLCATSRESGLTQYFGPGTRLTVL.

The CDR3 nucleotides are TGTGCCAGCAGTCTCGCTAGAGCGACCAGACATACGCAGTATTTT. Translation: CASSLARATRHTQYF. V usage is TRBV6-5 and J usage is TRBJ2-3, with D unclear. V lost 5 bases and J 7 bases, leaving 19 bases between the germline ends. Germline-derived CDR1 and CDR2 are MNHEY and SVGAGI. The CDR3 loop spans 15 amino acids.

The chain uses TRBV5-1 and TRBJ2-6; TRBD2 aligns across 12 bases. V shed 2 bases and J 0 bases; nucleotides not matched to a gene: 15. This CDR3 spans 22 amino acids. The V gene's germline CDR1 is SGHRS and CDR2 YFSETQ. CDR3 coding DNA: TGCGCCAGCAGCTTCGATTGGGGGAGGACTAGCGGGATACGCTCTGGGGCCAACGTCCTGACTTTC. It encodes CASSFDWGRTSGIRSGANVLTF.

The chain couples TRBV4-1 to TRBJ1-2; unclear D gene. The germline CDR1 and CDR2 sequences are MGHRA and YSYEKL. CDR3 length: 15 amino acids. Trimming pared 0 bases from V and 2 bases from J, leaving 10 bases between. DNA of the CDR3: TGCGCCAGCAGCCAAGACGAGAATCTCAACTATGGCTACACCTTC. Translated: CASSQDENLNYGYTF.

The rearrangement links TRBV28 to TRBJ1-2; 7 positions agree with TRBD1. This CDR3 is built from 12 residues. Per germline, CDR1 MDHEN and CDR2 SYDVKM. V dropped 9 bases and J dropped 4; count of bases not matched to a gene: 5. CDR3 coding DNA: TGTGCCAGTTCAGGGACAGCCTATGGCTACACCTTC. It yields the protein CASSGTAYGYTF.

In the case of this clone: The same CDR3 also results from other DNA sequences found in this sample. V gene TRBV10-3 combines with J gene TRBJ2-7; 8 bases agree with TRBD1. Germline-derived CDR1 and CDR2 are ENHRY and SYGVKD. This CDR3 has 14 residues. V gave up 3 bases and J gave up 3 bases; unmatched junction bases: 4. CDR3 DNA sequence: TGTGCCATCAGTGATCCTGGACAGGGCTACGAGCAGTACTTC. Translated: CAISDPGQGYEQYF.

The chain recombines TRBV6-6 with TRBJ2-7; 8 nucleotides align to TRBD1. Germline CDR1 is MNHNY and CDR2 is SVGAGI (reference sequence). This CDR3 has 14 amino acids. Trimming at V came to 6 bases and at J to 2 bases, leaving 6 bases not matched to a gene. The CDR3 DNA sequence: TGTGCCAGCAGCACCGGACAGGGTACCTACGAGCAGTACTTC. As protein: CASSTGQGTYEQYF.

V gene TRBV27 combines with J gene TRBJ1-2, with a possible D match to TRBD1 (6 bases). This CDR3 is 15 amino acids long. V lost 2 bases to trimming and J lost 1 base, with 11 bases between them. Germline values: CDR1 MNHEY, CDR2 SMNVEV (reference sequence). Written as DNA, the CDR3 is TGTGCCAGCAGTTTAACGGGGGGCTTTAACTATGGCTACACCTTC. Translating gives CASSLTGGFNYGYTF.

Concerning this clone itself: This sample also contains other DNA sequences that code for the same CDR3. This chain connects TRBV5-4 to TRBJ2-5; the match to TRBD2 covers 10 bases. Germline CDR1 reads SGHNT; CDR2 reads YYREEE (reference sequence). Trimming at V came to 2 bases and at J to 1 base, leaving 5 bases not matched to a gene. The CDR3 extends over 16 amino acids. Here the CDR3 reads CASSFGLAEIQETQYF. The CDR3, as DNA: TGTGCCAGCAGCTTCGGACTAGCGGAGATCCAAGAGACCCAGTACTTC. The full variable domain, rest sourced from reference TRBV5-4 and TRBJ2-5, is ETGVTQSPTHLIKTRGQQVTLRCSSQSGHNTVSWYQQALGQGPQFIFQYYREEENGRGNFPPRFSGLQFPNYSSELNVNALELDDSALYLCASSFGLAEIQETQYFGPGTRLLVL.

The chain combines TRBV19 with TRBJ1-4; D is uncertain. Deletions cut 7 bases from V and 6 bases from J, with 15 bases between. Germline CDR1 is LNHDA and CDR2 is SQIVND (reference sequence). This CDR3 comprises 14 residues. In DNA form, the CDR3 reads TGTGCCAGTACGATGAACGTAGGACATGAAAAACTGTTTTTT. The encoded protein is CASTMNVGHEKLFF.

This clone was counted between two and nine times. CDR3 coding DNA: TGTGCCAGCAGGGACCGAAGGCGGGGAAATGGCTACACCTTC. Its protein product is CASRDRRRGNGYTF. This chain links TRBV6-5 with TRBJ1-2; D is undetermined. The V and J ends lost 6 bases and 6 bases respectively, with 17 bases between them. This CDR3 comprises 14 residues. Germline loops: CDR1 MNHEY, CDR2 SVGAGI.

V gene TRBV7-2 combines with J gene TRBJ1-2, with a tentative D call TRBD1 (6 bases). CDR3 size: 13 residues. CDR1 and CDR2 from the germline V gene are SGHTA and FQGNSA. Trimming stripped 4 bases from V and 4 bases from J, with 10 bases between. The CDR3 protein is CASSSGVGYGYTF. CDR3 nucleotide sequence: TGTGCCAGCAGCTCAGGGGTGGGCTATGGCTACACCTTC.

The genes are TRBV9 and TRBJ1-1; perhaps TRBD1 as D (6 bases). The CDR3 is 14 amino acids. The germline V and J ends were trimmed by 1 base and 4 bases, with 11 bases remaining between them. Per germline, CDR1 SGDLS and CDR2 YYNGEE. The CDR3 DNA sequence: TGTGCCAGCAGCGTACAACAGGGAGTCACTGAAGCTTTCTTT. It encodes CASSVQQGVTEAFF.

The chain has TRBV19 and TRBJ1-1; D is ambiguous. The CDR3 runs to 13 residues. Germline-derived CDR1 and CDR2 are LNHDA and SQIVND (reference sequence). The germline V and J ends were trimmed by 6 bases and 3 bases, with 11 bases remaining between them. The CDR3 region has the DNA TGTGCCAGTAGCATGGGCCGGGACACTGAAGCTTTCTTT. Translated, it gives CASSMGRDTEAFF.

V is TRBV19 and J is TRBJ2-7, with 7 positions matching TRBD1. V trimming: 3 bases; J trimming: 5 bases; junction bases outside the gene matches: 7. The germline V gene has CDR1 LNHDA and CDR2 SQIVND (reference sequence). The length of the CDR3 is 14 residues. The CDR3 reads CASSIGNRGDEQYF. CDR3 DNA: TGTGCCAGTAGTATCGGCAACAGGGGAGACGAGCAGTACTTC.